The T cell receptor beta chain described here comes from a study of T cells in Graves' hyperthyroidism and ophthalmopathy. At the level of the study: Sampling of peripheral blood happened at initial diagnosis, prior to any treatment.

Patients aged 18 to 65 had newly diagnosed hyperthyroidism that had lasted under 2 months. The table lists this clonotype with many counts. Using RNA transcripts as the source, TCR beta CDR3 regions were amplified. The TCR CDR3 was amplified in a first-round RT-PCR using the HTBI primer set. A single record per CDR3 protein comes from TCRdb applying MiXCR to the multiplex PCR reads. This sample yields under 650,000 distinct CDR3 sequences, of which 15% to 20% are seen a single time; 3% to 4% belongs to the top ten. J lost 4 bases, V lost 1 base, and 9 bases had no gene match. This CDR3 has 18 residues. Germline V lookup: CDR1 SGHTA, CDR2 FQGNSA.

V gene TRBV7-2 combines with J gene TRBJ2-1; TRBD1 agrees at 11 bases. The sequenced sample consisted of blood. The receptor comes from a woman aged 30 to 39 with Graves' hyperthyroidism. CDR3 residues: CASSLERLGTGGYNEQFF. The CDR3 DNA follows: TGTGCCAGCAGCTTAGAACGTCTCGGGACAGGGGGTTACAATGAGCAGTTCTTC.